This T cell receptor beta chain was identified in a study of blood T cell repertoires in COVID-19. Study context: Whether acute or convalescent, the COVID-19 samples came from the United States, Italy and Spain. T cells, B-cell-depleted T cells, or PBMCs supplied cDNA or gDNA.

Original analysis: Amplification of reference gene primers provided the estimated nucleated cell counts. Using immunoSEQ multiplex PCR, the repertoire was profiled, and TCRdb retains in-frame clones only, with some absent. V and J calls and clone size are those listed in that table; D and trimming were worked out from the DNA. The table records roughly 90,000 clones, around 90% of them present only once. This CDR3 region has 14 residues. The V end was cut by 1 base, the J end by 8 bases, with 14 bases between. Germline CDR1 is LNHDA and CDR2 is SQIVND (reference sequence). The chain uses TRBV19 and TRBJ1-2; D perhaps matches TRBD1 (5 bases). Sequenced material: peripheral blood. The receptor was isolated from a man aged 35 to 55 with acute or convalescent COVID-19. In nucleotides, the CDR3 is TGTGCCAGTAGTATAGCGTCGGGGGTTGAGGGCTACACCTTC. This gives the protein CASSIASGVEGYTF.